The 29 T cell receptor beta chains listed next were all sequenced from one sample in a study of CD8+CD57+ T cells in acquired aplastic anemia. Investigators profiled TCR beta VDJ and CDR3 from genomic DNA template. TCRdb analysed the reads with MiXCR anew, one entry per CDR3 protein. The table has around 150,000 distinct CDR3 sequences, around 50% seen once; the top ten hold less than 3%. Patients included in sequencing had previously demonstrated CD8+CD57+ cell expansion by flow cytometry. The sequenced material came from sorted CD4+, CD8+, or CD8+CD57+ T cells (not recorded which) from PBMCs. These receptors were obtained from a human donor with aplastic anemia.

The rearrangement uses TRBV29-1 and TRBJ2-1, with D hard to call. Germline V gene lookup returns CDR1 SQVTM and CDR2 ANQGSEA. The germline V and J ends were trimmed by 7 bases and 2 bases, with 12 bases remaining between them. This CDR3 has 13 residues. CDR3 region: CSDAKGTYNEQFF. The DNA for the CDR3 is TGCAGCGACGCCAAGGGCACCTACAATGAGCAGTTCTTC.

This clonotype was counted ten times or more. The gene calls are TRBV9 and TRBJ1-6; D remains unclear. This CDR3 contains 15 residues. V gave up 0 bases and J gave up 7 bases, with 11 bases separating them. Germline assignment: CDR1 SGDLS and CDR2 YYNGEE. The CDR3 region is CASSVGSTENSPLHF. CDR3 nucleotide sequence: TGTGCCAGCAGCGTAGGGTCCACGGAGAATTCACCCCTCCACTTT.

This clonotype has ten or more counts. This rearrangement joins TRBV3-1 to TRBJ1-2; no firm D call. Trimming removed 0 bases from V and 4 bases from J, with 12 bases in between. There are 15 residues in the CDR3. Germline values: CDR1 LGHDT, CDR2 YNNKEL (reference sequence). DNA of the CDR3: TGTGCCAGCAGCCAAGAAACACAGTTGCTCTATGGCTACACCTTC. It translates to CASSQETQLLYGYTF.

V usage is TRBV5-6 and J usage is TRBJ1-2; no reliable D call. Germline V gene sequence: CDR1 SGHDT, CDR2 YYEEEE. CDR3 size: 16 residues. V lost 3 bases, J lost 6 bases, and 21 bases lay in between. The CDR3 spells CASSYGPSVVLDGYTF. The CDR3 bases are TGTGCCAGCAGCTACGGACCCTCGGTTGTGTTGGATGGCTACACCTTC.

V and J are TRBV7-8 and TRBJ2-3; D is perhaps TRBD2 (6 bases). CDR3 length equals 13 residues. Germline V gene lookup returns CDR1 SGHVS and CDR2 FQNEAQ. The V end lost 6 bases, the J end lost 9 bases, and 16 bases lay between the germline ends. DNA of the CDR3: TGTGCCAGCAGGTATAATCCTAGCGACACGCAGTATTTT. Encoded protein: CASRYNPSDTQYF.

This clonotype was detected ten times or more. The chain carries TRBV7-2 and TRBJ1-1; no clear D gene. The CDR3 consists of 15 residues. V was clipped by 2 bases and J by 1 base, with 11 bases between them. Germline CDR1 reads SGHTA; CDR2 reads FQGNSA. CDR3 nucleotides: TGTGCCAGCAGCTTACGGGAACATAAGAACACTGAAGCTTTCTTT. Translation gives CASSLREHKNTEAFF.

The genes are TRBV25-1 and TRBJ1-2; no reliable D call. CDR3 length: 19 amino acids. V shed 3 bases and J shed 0 bases, with 23 bases lying between them. Germline V CDR1 and CDR2: MGHDK, SYGVNS. This CDR3 is CASSDSDTAPETANYGYTF. The CDR3 bases are TGTGCCAGCAGTGATTCTGACACGGCCCCAGAAACGGCTAACTATGGCTACACCTTC.

The rearrangement uses TRBV29-1 and TRBJ2-2, with D unclear. Germline V gene sequence: CDR1 SQVTM, CDR2 ANQGSEA. The CDR3 totals 13 residues. V was cut by 4 bases and J by 1 base, with 7 bases left in between. The CDR3 DNA is TGCAGCGTTGTAGTCAGGAACACCGGGGAGCTGTTTTTT. This encodes CSVVVRNTGELFF.

Worth noting for this clonotype: The CDR3 end shows no conserved phenylalanine or tryptophan, and so a read error is likely. The DNA is left out, because the CDR3 cannot be placed on it with certainty; the CDR3 is given as TCRdb lists it. The chain is built from TRBV6-2 or TRBV6-3 and TRBJ1-5; TRBD1, as called in the table, went unchecked against the DNA. Per the germline V gene, CDR1 is MNHEY and CDR2 is SVGEGT. The CDR3 spans 15 residues, counting both ends. CDR3 protein: CASSSGQGKDQPQRS.

The chain recombines TRBV12-5 with TRBJ2-1; 12 positions match TRBD2. Trimming at V came to 5 bases and at J to 7 bases, leaving 12 bases not matched to a gene. In germline, CDR1 is LGHNT, CDR2 FRNRAP. The CDR3 covers 17 residues. The DNA of the CDR3 is TGTGCTAGTGGTCTGCGCCCGGGACTAGCGGGTTCTAATGAGCAGTTCTTC. This translates into CASGLRPGLAGSNEQFF. The complete variable domain, with remaining parts taken from reference TRBV12-5 and TRBJ2-1, reads DARVTQTPRHKVTEMGQEVTMRCQPILGHNTVFWYRQTMMQGLELLAYFRNRAPLDDSGMPKDRFSAEMPDATLATLKIQPSEPRDSAVYFCASGLRPGLAGSNEQFFGPGTRLTVL.

CDR3 nucleotides: TGTGCCACCAGTGACATAATGACAGGGTGGGATGGCTACACCTTC. The encoded protein is CATSDIMTGWDGYTF. The chain combines TRBV24-1 with TRBJ1-2; 7 bases align to TRBD1. The junction had 10 bases not matched to a gene; V was cut back by 4 bases and J by 6 bases. Germline CDR1 and CDR2: KGHDR and SFDVKD. The CDR3 sequence is 15 residues long.

The chain combines TRBV20-1 with TRBJ2-7; no reliable D call. CDR1 is DFQATT and CDR2 is SNEGSKA in the germline V gene (reference sequence). The CDR3 runs 13 residues. V gave up 2 bases and J gave up 0 bases, with 8 bases separating them. The DNA for the CDR3 is TGCAGTGCTAGACATGAAAGCTCCTACGAGCAGTACTTC. Translating it yields CSARHESSYEQYF.

This clonotype has more than one count but fewer than ten. This clone may be a read error of a much larger clone one base away. The chain is built from TRBV7-3 and TRBJ1-3; D unresolved. The germline gives CDR1 SGHTA, CDR2 FQGTGA. The CDR3 consists of 17 residues. CDR3 sequence (DNA): TGTGCCGGCAGCTTAGCACAGACCGCGGGCTCTGGAAACACCATATATTTT. Encoded protein: CAGSLAQTAGSGNTIYF.

This clonotype has at least ten counts. The genes are TRBV7-2 and TRBJ2-1; D unresolved. Per the germline V gene, CDR1 is SGHTA and CDR2 is FQGNSA. V lost 1 base and J 7 bases, leaving 8 bases between the germline ends. This CDR3 spans 13 amino acids. DNA for the CDR3: TGTGCCAGCAGCTTAGGCCCCCAGAATGAGCAGTTCTTC. Translated: CASSLGPQNEQFF.

This clonotype was observed at least ten times. V gene TRBV14 combines with J gene TRBJ2-3, with 9 bases fitting TRBD2. Per the germline V gene, CDR1 is SGHDN and CDR2 is FVKESK. The CDR3 has 16 amino acids. The V and J ends lost 4 bases and 2 bases, in that order; junction bases with no gene match: 7. The CDR3 here is CASSRTSALSTDTQYF. CDR3 in DNA: TGTGCCAGCAGCCGGACTAGCGCGCTCTCCACAGATACGCAGTATTTT.

This clonotype was detected only a few times. V usage is TRBV7-8 and J usage is TRBJ1-2; TRBD1 is a possible D gene (5 bases). CDR3 length: 15 amino acids. Germline values: CDR1 SGHVS, CDR2 FQNEAQ. The V gene lost 0 bases and the J gene lost 0 bases, with 8 bases spanning the gap. The CDR3 loop is CASSLARGANYGYTF. The CDR3 nucleotides are TGTGCCAGCAGCTTAGCAAGAGGGGCTAACTATGGCTACACCTTC. Using reference TRBV7-8 and TRBJ1-2 for the parts outside the CDR3, the full variable domain is GAGVSQSPRYKVAKRGQDVALRCDPISGHVSLFWYQQALGQGPEFLTYFQNEAQLDKSGLPSDRFFAERPEGSVSTLKIQRTQQEDSAVYLCASSLARGANYGYTFGSGTRLTVV.

This clonotype was counted many times. This chain links TRBV5-8 with TRBJ1-5; the D is unclear. Germline V gene sequence: CDR1 SGHTS, CDR2 YDEGEE. The V and J ends lost 4 bases and 0 bases respectively, with 11 bases between them. The CDR3 covers 15 residues. The CDR3 is CASSEAVYSNQPQHF. CDR3 sequence (DNA): TGTGCCAGCAGCGAGGCAGTATATAGCAATCAGCCCCAGCATTTT.

This clonotype has at least ten counts. This chain joins TRBV30 and TRBJ1-6; 9 bases are shared with TRBD1. The germline CDR1 and CDR2 sequences are GTSNPN and SVGIG (reference sequence). Trimming cost V 3 bases and J 9 bases; bases outside gene matches: 12. The length of the CDR3 is 16 residues. CDR3 protein: CAWSEQGAGLTSPLHF. The CDR3 DNA reads TGTGCCTGGAGCGAACAGGGGGCAGGCTTAACTTCACCCCTCCACTTT.

This clonotype was observed many times. The chain links TRBV10-3 to TRBJ1-1; 9 bases match TRBD1. This CDR3 comprises 15 residues. Germline values: CDR1 ENHRY, CDR2 SYGVKD. Losses at the gene ends were 4 bases for V and 3 bases for J; bases not matched to a gene: 6. CDR3 nucleotides: TGTGCCATCAGTGGACAGGGGGTGAGGTACACTGAAGCTTTCTTT. This translates into CAISGQGVRYTEAFF.

About this clonotype itself: A single base separates this from a much larger clone, so it may be a read error. This chain links TRBV27 with TRBJ2-2; tentatively, D is TRBD1 or TRBD2 (5 bases each). Germline V lookup: CDR1 MNHEY, CDR2 SMNVEV (reference sequence). The CDR3 runs 16 residues. This CDR3 is CASSRVRAGNTGELSF. The DNA of the CDR3 is TGTGCCAGCAGTCGCGTACGCGCAGGGAACACCGGGGAGCTGTCTTTT.

This sequence joins TRBV11-1 and TRBJ2-1; 7 bases match TRBD2. The CDR3 extends over 15 amino acids. CDR1 and CDR2 from the germline V gene are SGHAT and FQDESV (reference sequence). The J segment lost 6 bases and the V segment lost 4 bases, leaving 9 bases of the junction unmatched. CDR3 DNA sequence: TGTGCCAGCAGCTCAAGCGGGGTGCCCCCCAATGAGCAGTTCTTC. This codes for CASSSSGVPPNEQFF.

CDR3 sequence reads: CASSIRTAYGYTF. The CDR3 DNA follows: TGTGCCAGTAGTATCCGGACCGCTTATGGCTACACCTTC. The V gene is TRBV19, the J gene TRBJ1-2; D is unresolved. V was trimmed by 3 bases and J by 5 bases, leaving 10 bases between them. This CDR3 region has 13 residues. CDR1 is LNHDA and CDR2 is SQIVND in the germline V gene (reference sequence).

This clonotype was detected many times. The chain has TRBV5-1 and TRBJ1-1; tentative D call: TRBD1 (5 bases). Germline lookup yields CDR1 SGHRS and CDR2 YFSETQ. This CDR3 has 12 residues. Trimming left V 1 base short and J 6 bases short, with 7 bases between. CDR3 in amino acids: CASSLSGAEAFF. In DNA, the CDR3 is TGCGCCAGCAGCTTGTCGGGGGCTGAAGCTTTCTTT.

The V and J genes are TRBV24-1 and TRBJ2-1; 12 bases fit TRBD2. Germline CDR1 is KGHDR and CDR2 is SFDVKD. V lost 9 bases to trimming and J lost 9 bases; unmatched junction nucleotides: 11. The CDR3 is 15 residues long. The CDR3 loop reads CATAKLAGGPSEQFF. The CDR3 DNA reads TGTGCCACCGCAAAGCTAGCGGGAGGGCCGAGTGAGCAGTTCTTC.

In its sample, this clonotype was seen many times. This rearrangement joins TRBV5-6 to TRBJ1-4; D remains unclear. Germline CDR1 and CDR2: SGHDT and YYEEEE. V lost 1 base to trimming and J lost 0 bases, with 4 bases between them. This CDR3 is 14 amino acids long. CDR3 in DNA: TGTGCCAGCAGCTTGTTTGCAACTAATGAAAAACTGTTTTTT. Protein: CASSLFATNEKLFF.

The J gene is TRBJ2-5, the V gene TRBV6-1; D unclear. CDR1 is MNHNS and CDR2 is SASEGT in the germline V gene. The CDR3 sequence is 14 residues long. Trimming took off 1 base at V and 5 bases at J, with 11 bases between the two ends. The CDR3, as DNA: TGTGCCAGCAGTGAAGGGACGTACGGGGAGACCCAGTACTTC. It codes for CASSEGTYGETQYF.

This clonotype was detected ten times or more. J is TRBJ1-5 and V is TRBV20-1, with a tentative D call TRBD1 (5 bases). This CDR3 is built from 15 residues. Trimming took 3 bases from V and 3 from J, leaving 15 bases between them. Germline CDR1 is DFQATT and CDR2 is SNEGSKA (reference sequence). The CDR3 nucleotides are TGCAGTGCTAGGGGAGGGGCGGCTAACAATCAGCCCCAGCATTTT. Translated: CSARGGAANNQPQHF.

This clonotype was counted ten times or more. Germline and junction disagree at one end, which may indicate a read error. The rearrangement links TRBV6-1 to TRBJ1-1, with unresolved D. The CDR3 sequence is 13 residues long. Germline lookup yields CDR1 MNHNS and CDR2 SASEGT. CDR3 loop: CASSQAGSPEAFF. The CDR3 nucleotides are TGTGCCAGCAGTCAAGCGGGGAGCCCTGAAGCTTTCTTT.

This clonotype has just a few counts. The chain recombines TRBV5-1 with TRBJ1-4; TRBD1 agrees at 9 bases. Trimming at V came to 3 bases and at J to 5 bases, leaving 2 bases not matched to a gene. The V gene's germline CDR1 is SGHRS and CDR2 YFSETQ. The CDR3 contains 14 residues. The CDR3 region has the DNA TGCGCCAGCAGCTCCGGGACAGGGAATGAAAAACTGTTTTTT. Amino acids: CASSSGTGNEKLFF.